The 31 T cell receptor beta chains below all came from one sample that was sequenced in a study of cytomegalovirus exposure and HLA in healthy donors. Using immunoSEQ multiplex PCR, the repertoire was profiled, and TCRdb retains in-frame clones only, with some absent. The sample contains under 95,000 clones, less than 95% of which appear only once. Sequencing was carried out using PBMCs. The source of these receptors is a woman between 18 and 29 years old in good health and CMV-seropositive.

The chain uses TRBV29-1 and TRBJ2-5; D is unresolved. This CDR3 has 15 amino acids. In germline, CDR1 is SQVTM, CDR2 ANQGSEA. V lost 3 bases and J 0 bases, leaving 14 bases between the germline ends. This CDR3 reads CSVEKVATNQETQYF. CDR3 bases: TGCAGCGTTGAGAAGGTGGCTACTAACCAAGAGACCCAGTACTTC.

The CDR3 nucleotides read TGCAGCGCCCGGGACAGCCCGAACACTGAAGCTTTCTTT. This gives the protein CSARDSPNTEAFF. The chain uses TRBV29-1 and TRBJ1-1, with 7 positions matching TRBD1. With 7 bases clipped from V and 1 base from J, the junction kept 6 bases outside the gene matches. The CDR3 is 13 amino acids. CDR1 is SQVTM and CDR2 is ANQGSEA in the germline V gene.

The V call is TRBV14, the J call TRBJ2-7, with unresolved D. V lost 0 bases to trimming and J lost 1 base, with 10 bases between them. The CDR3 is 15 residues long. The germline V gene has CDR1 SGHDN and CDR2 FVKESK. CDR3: CASSQDRAGSYEQYF. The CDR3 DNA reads TGTGCCAGCAGCCAAGATCGCGCCGGTTCCTACGAGCAGTACTTC.

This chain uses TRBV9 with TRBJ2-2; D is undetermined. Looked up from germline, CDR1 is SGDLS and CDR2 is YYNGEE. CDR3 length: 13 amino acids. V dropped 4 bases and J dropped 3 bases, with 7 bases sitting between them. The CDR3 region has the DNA TGTGCCAGCAGCCTCGAGCACACCGGGGAGCTGTTTTTT. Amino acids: CASSLEHTGELFF.

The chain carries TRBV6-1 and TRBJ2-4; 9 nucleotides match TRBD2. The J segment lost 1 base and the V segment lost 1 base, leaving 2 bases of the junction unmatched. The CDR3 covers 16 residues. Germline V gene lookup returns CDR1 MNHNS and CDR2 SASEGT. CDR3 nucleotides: TGTGCCAGCAGTGAAGAACTAGCGGGCGCCAAAAACATTCAGTACTTC. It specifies CASSEELAGAKNIQYF.

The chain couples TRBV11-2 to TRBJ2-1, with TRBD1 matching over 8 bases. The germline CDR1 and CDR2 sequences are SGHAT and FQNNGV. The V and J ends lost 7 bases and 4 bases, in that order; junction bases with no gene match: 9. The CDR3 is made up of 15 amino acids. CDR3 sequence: CASTRDRGSYNEQFF. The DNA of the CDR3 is TGTGCCAGCACCCGAGACAGGGGAAGTTACAATGAGCAGTTCTTC.

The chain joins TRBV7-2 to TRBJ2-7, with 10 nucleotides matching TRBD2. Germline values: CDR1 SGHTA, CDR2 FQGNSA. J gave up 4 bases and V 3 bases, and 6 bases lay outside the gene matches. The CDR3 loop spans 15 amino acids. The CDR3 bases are TGTGCCAGCAGCTTTCCCGGGACTAGCGATTACGAGCAGTACTTC. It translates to CASSFPGTSDYEQYF.

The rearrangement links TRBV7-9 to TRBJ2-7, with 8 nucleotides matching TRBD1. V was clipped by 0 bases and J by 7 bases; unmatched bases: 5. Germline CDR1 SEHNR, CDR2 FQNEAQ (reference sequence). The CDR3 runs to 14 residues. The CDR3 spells CASSLADGTGEQYF. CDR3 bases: TGTGCCAGCAGCTTAGCCGACGGGACAGGAGAGCAGTACTTC.

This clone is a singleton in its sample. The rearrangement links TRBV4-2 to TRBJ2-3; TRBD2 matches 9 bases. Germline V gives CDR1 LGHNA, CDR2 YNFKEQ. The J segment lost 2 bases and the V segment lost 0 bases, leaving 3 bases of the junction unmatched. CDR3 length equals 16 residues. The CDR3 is CASSQEPSGATDTQYF. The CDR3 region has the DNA TGTGCCAGCAGCCAAGAGCCTAGCGGGGCCACAGATACGCAGTATTTT.

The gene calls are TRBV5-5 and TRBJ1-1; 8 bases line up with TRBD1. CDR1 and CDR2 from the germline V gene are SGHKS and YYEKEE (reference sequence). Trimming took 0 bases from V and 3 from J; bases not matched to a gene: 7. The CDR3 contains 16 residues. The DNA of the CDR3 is TGTGCCAGCAGCTTGGGCAGGGGGCGGGTGGACACTGAAGCTTTCTTT. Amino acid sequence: CASSLGRGRVDTEAFF. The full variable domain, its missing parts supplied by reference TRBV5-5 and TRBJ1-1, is DAGVTQSPTHLIKTRGQQVTLRCSPISGHKSVSWYQQVLGQGPQFIFQYYEKEERGRGNFPDRFSARQFPNYSSELNVNALLLGDSALYLCASSLGRGRVDTEAFFGQGTRLTVV.

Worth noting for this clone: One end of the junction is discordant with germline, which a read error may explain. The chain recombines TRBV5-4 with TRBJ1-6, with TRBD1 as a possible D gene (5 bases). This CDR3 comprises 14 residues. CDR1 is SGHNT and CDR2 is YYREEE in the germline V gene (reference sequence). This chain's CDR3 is CASSLGQSNSPLHF. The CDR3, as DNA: TGTGCCAGCAGCTTGGGACAGTCTAATTCTCCCCTCCACTTT.

CDR3 protein: CASSDAREFYLRTEAFF. The CDR3 DNA sequence: TGTGCCAGCAGCGACGCAAGGGAGTTTTATCTTAGGACTGAAGCTTTCTTT. J is TRBJ1-1 and V is TRBV21-1. TRBV21-1 is recorded as a pseudogene. This CDR3 has 17 residues.

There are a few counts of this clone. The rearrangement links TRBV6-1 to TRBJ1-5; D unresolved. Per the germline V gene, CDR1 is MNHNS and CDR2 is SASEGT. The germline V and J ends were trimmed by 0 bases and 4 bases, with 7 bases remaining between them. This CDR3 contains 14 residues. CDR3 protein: CASSEAWENQPQHF. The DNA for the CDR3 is TGTGCCAGCAGTGAAGCGTGGGAGAATCAGCCCCAGCATTTT.

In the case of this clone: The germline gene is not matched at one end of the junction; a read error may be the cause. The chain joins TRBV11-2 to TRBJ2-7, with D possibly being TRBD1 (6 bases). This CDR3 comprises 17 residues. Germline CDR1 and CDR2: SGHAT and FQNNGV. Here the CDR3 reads CAGSYPPQGESLYEQYF. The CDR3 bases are TGTGCCGGCAGCTACCCACCACAGGGAGAGTCACTGTACGAGCAGTACTTC.

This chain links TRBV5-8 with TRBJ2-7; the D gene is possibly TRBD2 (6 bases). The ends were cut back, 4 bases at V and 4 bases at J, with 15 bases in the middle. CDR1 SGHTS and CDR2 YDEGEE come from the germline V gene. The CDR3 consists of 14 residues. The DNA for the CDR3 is TGTGCCAGCAGCAACGGAGGGCCGGGGTACGAGCAGTACTTC. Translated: CASSNGGPGYEQYF.

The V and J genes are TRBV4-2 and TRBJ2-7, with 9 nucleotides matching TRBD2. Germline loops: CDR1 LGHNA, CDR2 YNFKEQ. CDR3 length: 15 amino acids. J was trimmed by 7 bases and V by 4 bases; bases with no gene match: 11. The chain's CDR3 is CASSLTSGLWGEQYF. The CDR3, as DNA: TGTGCCAGCAGCCTGACTAGCGGACTATGGGGGGAGCAGTACTTC.

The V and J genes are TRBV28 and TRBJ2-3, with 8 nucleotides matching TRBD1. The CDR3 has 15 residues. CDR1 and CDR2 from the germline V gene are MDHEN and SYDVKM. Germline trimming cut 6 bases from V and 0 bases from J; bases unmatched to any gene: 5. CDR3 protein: CASRGQAASTDTQYF. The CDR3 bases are TGTGCCAGCAGGGGACAGGCGGCTAGCACAGATACGCAGTATTTT. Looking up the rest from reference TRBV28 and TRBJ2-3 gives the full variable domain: DVKVTQSSRYLVKRTGEKVFLECVQDMDHENMFWYRQDPGLGLRLIYFSYDVKMKEKGDIPEGYSVSREKKERFSLILESASTNQTSMYLCASRGQAASTDTQYFGPGTRLTVL.

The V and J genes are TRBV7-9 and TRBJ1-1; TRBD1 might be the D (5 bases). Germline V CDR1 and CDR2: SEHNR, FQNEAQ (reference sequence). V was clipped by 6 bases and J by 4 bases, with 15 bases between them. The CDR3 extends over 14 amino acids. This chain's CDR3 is CASSYRRGSTEAFF. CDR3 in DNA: TGTGCCAGCAGTTACCGGAGGGGAAGCACTGAAGCTTTCTTT.

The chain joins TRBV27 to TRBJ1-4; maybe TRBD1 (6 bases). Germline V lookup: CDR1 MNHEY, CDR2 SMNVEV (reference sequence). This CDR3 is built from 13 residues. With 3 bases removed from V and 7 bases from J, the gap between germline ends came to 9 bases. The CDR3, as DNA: TGTGCCAGCAGTTTGCAGGGGTTTGAAAAACTGTTTTTT. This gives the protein CASSLQGFEKLFF.

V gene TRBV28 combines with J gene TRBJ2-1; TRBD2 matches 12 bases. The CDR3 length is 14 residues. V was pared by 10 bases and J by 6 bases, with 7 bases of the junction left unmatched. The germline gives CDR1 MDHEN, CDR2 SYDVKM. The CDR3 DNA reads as TGTGCCACCGGACTAGCGGGAAATTCCAATGAGCAGTTCTTC. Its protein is CATGLAGNSNEQFF.

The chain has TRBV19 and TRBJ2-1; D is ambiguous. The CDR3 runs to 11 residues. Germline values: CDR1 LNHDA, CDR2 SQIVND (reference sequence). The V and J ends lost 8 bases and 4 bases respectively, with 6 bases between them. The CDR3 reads CASRLYNEQFF. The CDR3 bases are TGTGCCAGTCGGTTATACAATGAGCAGTTCTTC.

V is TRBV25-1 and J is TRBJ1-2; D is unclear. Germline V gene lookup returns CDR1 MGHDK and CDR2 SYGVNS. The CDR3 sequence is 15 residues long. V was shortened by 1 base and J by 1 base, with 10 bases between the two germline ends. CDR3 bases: TGTGCCAGCAGTGAATTTGGGGAGAATAACTATGGCTACACCTTC. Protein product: CASSEFGENNYGYTF.

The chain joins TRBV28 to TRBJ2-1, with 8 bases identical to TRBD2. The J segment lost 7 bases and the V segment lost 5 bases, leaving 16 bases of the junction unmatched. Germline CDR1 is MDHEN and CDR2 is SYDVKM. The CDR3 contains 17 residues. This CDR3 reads CASSTLSLAGGQNEQFF. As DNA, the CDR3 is TGTGCCAGCAGTACCCTCTCACTCGCGGGGGGTCAGAATGAGCAGTTCTTC.

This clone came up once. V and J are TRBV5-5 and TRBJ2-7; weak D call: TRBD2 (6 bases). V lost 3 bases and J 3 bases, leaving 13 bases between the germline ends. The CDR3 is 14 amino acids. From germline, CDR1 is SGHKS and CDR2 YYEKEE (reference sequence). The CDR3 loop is CASSSDVRGYEQYF. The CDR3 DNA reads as TGTGCCAGCAGCTCAGACGTGCGGGGCTACGAGCAGTACTTC.

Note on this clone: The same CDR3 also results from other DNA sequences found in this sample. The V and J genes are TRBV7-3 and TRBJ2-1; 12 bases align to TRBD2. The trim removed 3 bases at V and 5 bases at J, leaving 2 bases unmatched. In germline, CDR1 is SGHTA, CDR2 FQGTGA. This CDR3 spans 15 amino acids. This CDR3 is CASSLLAGGNNEQFF. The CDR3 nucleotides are TGTGCCAGCAGCTTGCTAGCGGGAGGGAACAATGAGCAGTTCTTC.

CDR3 in DNA: TGTGCCGTCCAGGGCGCGTTAAGCTCCTACGAGCAGTACTTC. Residues: CAVQGALSSYEQYF. This chain connects TRBV28 to TRBJ2-7; TRBD1 might be the D (5 bases). The CDR3 loop spans 14 amino acids. Per the germline V gene, CDR1 is MDHEN and CDR2 is SYDVKM. V lost 11 bases and J 0 bases, leaving 17 bases between the germline ends.

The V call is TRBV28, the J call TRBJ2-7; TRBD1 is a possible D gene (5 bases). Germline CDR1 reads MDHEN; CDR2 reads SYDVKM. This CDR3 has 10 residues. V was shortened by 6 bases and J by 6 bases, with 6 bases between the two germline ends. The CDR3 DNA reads TGTGCCAGCAGAGGGGTCGAGCAGTACTTC. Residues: CASRGVEQYF.

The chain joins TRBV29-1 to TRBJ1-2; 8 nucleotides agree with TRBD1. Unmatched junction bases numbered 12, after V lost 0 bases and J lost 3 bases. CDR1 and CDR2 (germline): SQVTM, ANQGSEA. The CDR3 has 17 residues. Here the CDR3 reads CSVEEADRGVGDYGYTF. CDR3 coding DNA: TGCAGCGTTGAAGAGGCCGACAGGGGAGTCGGGGACTATGGCTACACCTTC.

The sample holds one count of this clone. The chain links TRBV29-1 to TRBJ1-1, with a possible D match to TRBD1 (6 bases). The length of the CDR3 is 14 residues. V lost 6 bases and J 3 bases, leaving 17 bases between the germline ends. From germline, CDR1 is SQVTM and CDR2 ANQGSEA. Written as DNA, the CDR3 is TGCAGCGTCCAAAGGGGGGGTATACACACTGAAGCTTTCTTT. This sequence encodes CSVQRGGIHTEAFF.

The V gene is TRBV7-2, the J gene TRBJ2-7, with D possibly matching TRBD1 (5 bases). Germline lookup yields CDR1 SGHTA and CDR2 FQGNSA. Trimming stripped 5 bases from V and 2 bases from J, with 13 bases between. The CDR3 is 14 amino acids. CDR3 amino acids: CASSVQAPTYEQYF. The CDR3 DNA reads TGTGCCAGCAGCGTACAGGCACCGACCTACGAGCAGTACTTC.

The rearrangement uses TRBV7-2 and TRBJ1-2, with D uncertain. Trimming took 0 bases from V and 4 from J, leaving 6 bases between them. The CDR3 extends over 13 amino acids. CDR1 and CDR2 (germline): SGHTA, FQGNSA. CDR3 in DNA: TGTGCCAGCAGCTTAGCTCCCGGCTATGGCTACACCTTC. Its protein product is CASSLAPGYGYTF.